The entry that follows covers one T cell receptor beta chain sequence. Its target is unknown. Using RNA transcripts, the TCR beta CDR3 regions were amplified. HTBI primers were used in a first-round RT-PCR, which preceded a second-round multiplex PCR. TCRdb ran MiXCR on the multiplex PCR reads and lists one entry per CDR3 protein. The sample lists hundreds of thousands of distinct CDR3 sequences, about 24% occurring once. The length of the CDR3 is 13 residues. V shed 5 bases and J shed 3 bases, with 11 bases lying between them. This sample stems from a study of Graves' ophthalmopathy and Graves' hyperthyroidism. Findings and caveats of the study: Most expanded clonotypes from thyroid (those above 0.001 frequency) were also found in blood.

Participants with hyperthyroidism, aged 18 to 65, were newly diagnosed with under 2 months' duration. Patients were excluded if they had other autoimmune diseases or uncontrolled infections, and likewise if pregnancy or lactation applied. The sequenced sample consisted of peripheral blood. The genes are TRBV12-3 or TRBV12-4 and TRBJ2-7; D unresolved. The sequence was collected from a woman younger than 30 with stable Graves' hyperthyroidism. Some clones in this sample may be carry-over from other donors' samples. The CDR3 region is CASSEPLGYEQYF. The CDR3 DNA is TGTGCCAGCAGTGAACCTCTGGGCTACGAGCAGTACTTC.